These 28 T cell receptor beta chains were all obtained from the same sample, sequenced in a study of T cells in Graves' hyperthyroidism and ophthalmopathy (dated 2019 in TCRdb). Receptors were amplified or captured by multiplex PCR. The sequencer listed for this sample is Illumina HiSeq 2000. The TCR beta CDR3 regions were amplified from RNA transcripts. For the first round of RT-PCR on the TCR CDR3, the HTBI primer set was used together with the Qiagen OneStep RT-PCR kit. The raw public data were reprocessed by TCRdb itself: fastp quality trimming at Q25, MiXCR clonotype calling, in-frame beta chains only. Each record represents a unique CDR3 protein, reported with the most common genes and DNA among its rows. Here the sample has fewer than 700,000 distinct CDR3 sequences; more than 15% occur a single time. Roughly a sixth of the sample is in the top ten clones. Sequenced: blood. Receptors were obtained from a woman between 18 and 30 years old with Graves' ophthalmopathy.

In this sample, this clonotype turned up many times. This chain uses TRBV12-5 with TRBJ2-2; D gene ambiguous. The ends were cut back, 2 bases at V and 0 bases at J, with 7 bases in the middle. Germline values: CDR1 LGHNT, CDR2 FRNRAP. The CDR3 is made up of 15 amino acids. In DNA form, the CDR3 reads TGTGCTAGTGGTTTGCATGCCCCGAACACCGGGGAGCTGTTTTTT. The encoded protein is CASGLHAPNTGELFF.

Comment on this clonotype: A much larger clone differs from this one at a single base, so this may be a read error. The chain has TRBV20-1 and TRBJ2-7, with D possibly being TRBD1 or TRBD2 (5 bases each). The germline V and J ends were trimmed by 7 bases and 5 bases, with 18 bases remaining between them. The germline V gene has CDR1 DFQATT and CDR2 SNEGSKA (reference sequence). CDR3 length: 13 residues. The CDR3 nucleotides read TGCAGTGGCACGGCGGGCAGGGTCAACGAGCAGTACTTC. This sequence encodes CSGTAGRVNEQYF.

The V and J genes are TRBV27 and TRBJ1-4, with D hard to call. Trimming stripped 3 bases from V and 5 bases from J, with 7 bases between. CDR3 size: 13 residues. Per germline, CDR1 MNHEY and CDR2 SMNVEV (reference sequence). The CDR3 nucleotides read TGTGCCAGCAGTTTCTGGCAGAATGAAAAACTGTTTTTT. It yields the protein CASSFWQNEKLFF. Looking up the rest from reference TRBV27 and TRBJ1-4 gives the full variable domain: EAQVTQNPRYLITVTGKKLTVTCSQNMNHEYMSWYRQDPGLGLRQIYYSMNVEVTDKGDVPEGYKVSRKEKRNFPLILESPSPNQTSLYFCASSFWQNEKLFFGSGTQLSVL.

CDR3 sequence: CATNPRGLGELFF. In nucleotides, the CDR3 is TGTGCCACCAATCCCAGGGGACTCGGAGAACTGTTTTTT. This rearrangement joins TRBV2 to TRBJ1-4; D might be TRBD1 (6 bases). CDR3 length: 13 amino acids. V lost 10 bases and J lost 12, with 21 bases in between. CDR1 SNHLY and CDR2 FYNNEI come from the germline V gene.

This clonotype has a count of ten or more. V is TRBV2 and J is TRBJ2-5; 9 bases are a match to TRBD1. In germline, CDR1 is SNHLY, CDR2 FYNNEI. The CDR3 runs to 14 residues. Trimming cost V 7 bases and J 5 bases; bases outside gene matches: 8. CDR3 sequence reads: CASTYRGRGETQYF. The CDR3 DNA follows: TGTGCCAGCACGTACAGGGGGCGCGGGGAGACCCAGTACTTC.

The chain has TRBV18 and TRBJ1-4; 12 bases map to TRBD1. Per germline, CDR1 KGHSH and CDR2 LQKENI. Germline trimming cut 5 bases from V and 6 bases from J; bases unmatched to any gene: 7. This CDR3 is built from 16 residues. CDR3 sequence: CASSTSGTGGDEKLFF. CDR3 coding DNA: TGTGCCAGCTCAACCTCCGGGACAGGGGGCGATGAAAAACTGTTTTTT. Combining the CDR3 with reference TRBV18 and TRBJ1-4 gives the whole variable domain NAGVMQNPRHLVRRRGQEARLRCSPMKGHSHVYWYRQLPEEGLKFMVYLQKENIIDESGMPKERFSAEFPKEGPSILRIQQVVRGDSAAYFCASSTSGTGGDEKLFFGSGTQLSVL.

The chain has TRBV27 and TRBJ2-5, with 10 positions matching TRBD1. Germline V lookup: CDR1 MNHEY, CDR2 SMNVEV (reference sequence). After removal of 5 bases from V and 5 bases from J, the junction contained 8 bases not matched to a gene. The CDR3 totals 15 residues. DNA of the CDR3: TGTGCCAGCAGTCCCCGGGACAGGGGTTGGGAGACCCAGTACTTC. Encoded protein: CASSPRDRGWETQYF.

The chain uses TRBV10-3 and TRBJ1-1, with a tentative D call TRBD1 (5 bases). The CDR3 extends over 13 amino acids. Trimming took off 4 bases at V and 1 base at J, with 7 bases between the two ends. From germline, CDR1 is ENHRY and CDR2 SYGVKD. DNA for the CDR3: TGTGCCATCAGTGTCGACAGGAACACTGAAGCTTTCTTT. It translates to CAISVDRNTEAFF.

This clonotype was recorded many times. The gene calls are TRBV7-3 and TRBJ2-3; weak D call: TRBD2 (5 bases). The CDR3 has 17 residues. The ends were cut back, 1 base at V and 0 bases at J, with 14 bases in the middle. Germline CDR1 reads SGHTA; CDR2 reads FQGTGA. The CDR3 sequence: CASSLKGLAGSTDTQYF. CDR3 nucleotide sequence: TGTGCCAGCAGCTTAAAAGGTCTAGCTGGAAGCACAGATACGCAGTATTTT.

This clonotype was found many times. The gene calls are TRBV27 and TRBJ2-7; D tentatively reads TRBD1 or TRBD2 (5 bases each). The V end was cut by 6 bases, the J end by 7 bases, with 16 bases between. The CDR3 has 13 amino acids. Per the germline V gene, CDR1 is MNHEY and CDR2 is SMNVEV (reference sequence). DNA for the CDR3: TGTGCCAGCAGGGGAATGGGGGTTGGGGAGCAGTACTTC. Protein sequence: CASRGMGVGEQYF.

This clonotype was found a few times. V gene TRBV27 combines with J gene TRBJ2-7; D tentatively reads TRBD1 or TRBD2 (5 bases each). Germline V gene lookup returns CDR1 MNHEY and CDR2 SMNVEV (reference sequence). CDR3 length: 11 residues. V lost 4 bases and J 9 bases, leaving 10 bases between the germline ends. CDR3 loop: CASSSGGMQYF. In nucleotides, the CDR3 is TGTGCCAGCAGTTCTGGGGGTATGCAGTACTTC.

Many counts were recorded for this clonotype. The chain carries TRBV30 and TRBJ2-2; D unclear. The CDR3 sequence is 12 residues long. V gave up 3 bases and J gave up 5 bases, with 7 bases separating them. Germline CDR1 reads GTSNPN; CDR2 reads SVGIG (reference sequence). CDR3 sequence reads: CAWSELTGELFF. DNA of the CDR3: TGTGCCTGGAGCGAGCTTACCGGGGAGCTGTTTTTT.

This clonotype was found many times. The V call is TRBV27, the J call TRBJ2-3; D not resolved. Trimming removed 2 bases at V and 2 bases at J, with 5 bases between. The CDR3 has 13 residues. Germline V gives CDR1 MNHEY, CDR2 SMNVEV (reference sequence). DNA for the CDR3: TGTGCCAGCAGTTTAGGGCTCACAGATACGCAGTATTTT. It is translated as CASSLGLTDTQYF.

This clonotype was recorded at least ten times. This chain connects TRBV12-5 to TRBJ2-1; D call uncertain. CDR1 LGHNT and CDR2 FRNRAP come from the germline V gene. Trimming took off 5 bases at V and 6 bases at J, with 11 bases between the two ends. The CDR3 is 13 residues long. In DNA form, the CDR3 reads TGTGCTAGTGGTCGGGCCGCGTTCAATGAGCAGTTCTTC. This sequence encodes CASGRAAFNEQFF.

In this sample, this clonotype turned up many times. As DNA, the CDR3 is TGTGCCAGCAGCCAGTACAGGGGCCGCATGAACATTCAGTACTTC. Its translation: CASSQYRGRMNIQYF. This rearrangement joins TRBV3-1 to TRBJ2-4; TRBD1 aligns across 7 bases. This CDR3 is 15 amino acids long. The ends lost 3 bases at V and 7 bases at J; junction bases unmatched: 9. The germline V gene has CDR1 LGHDT and CDR2 YNNKEL (reference sequence). The full variable domain, its missing parts supplied by reference TRBV3-1 and TRBJ2-4, is DTAVSQTPKYLVTQMGNDKSIKCEQNLGHDTMYWYKQDSKKFLKIMFSYNNKELIINETVPNRFSPKSPDKAHLNLHINSLELGDSAVYFCASSQYRGRMNIQYFGAGTRLSVL.

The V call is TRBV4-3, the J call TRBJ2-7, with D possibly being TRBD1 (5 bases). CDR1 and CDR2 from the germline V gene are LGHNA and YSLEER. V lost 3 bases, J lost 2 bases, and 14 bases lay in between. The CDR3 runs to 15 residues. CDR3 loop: CASSQERTLTYEQYF. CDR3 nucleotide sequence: TGCGCCAGCAGCCAGGAACGGACATTAACCTACGAGCAGTACTTC.

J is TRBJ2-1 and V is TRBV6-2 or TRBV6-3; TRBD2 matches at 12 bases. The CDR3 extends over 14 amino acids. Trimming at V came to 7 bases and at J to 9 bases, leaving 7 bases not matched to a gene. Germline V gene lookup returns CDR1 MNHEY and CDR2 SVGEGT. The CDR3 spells CASKTSGSWVEQFF. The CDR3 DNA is TGTGCCAGCAAGACTAGCGGGAGCTGGGTTGAGCAGTTCTTC.

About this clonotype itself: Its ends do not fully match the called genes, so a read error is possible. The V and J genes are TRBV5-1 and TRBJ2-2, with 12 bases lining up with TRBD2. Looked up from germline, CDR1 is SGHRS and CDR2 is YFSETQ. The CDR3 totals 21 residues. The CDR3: CASSPRILTSGGTTKTGELFF. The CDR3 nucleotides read TGCGCCAGCAGCCCGAGGATTTTAACTAGCGGGGGGACTACGAAGACCGGGGAGCTGTTTTTT.

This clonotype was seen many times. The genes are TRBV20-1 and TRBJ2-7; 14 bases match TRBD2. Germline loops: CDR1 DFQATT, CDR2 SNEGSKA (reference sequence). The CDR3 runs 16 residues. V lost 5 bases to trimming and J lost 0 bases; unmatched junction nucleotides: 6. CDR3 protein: CSAGSGTSGSSYEQYF. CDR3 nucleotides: TGCAGTGCTGGTTCCGGGACTAGCGGGAGCTCCTACGAGCAGTACTTC.

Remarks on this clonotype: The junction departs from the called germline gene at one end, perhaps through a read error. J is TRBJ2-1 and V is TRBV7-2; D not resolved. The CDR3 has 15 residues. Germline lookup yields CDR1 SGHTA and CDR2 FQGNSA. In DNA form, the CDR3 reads TGTGCCAGCAGCTTAGGGGTTACCCCCTACAATAAGCAGTTCTTC. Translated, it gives CASSLGVTPYNKQFF.

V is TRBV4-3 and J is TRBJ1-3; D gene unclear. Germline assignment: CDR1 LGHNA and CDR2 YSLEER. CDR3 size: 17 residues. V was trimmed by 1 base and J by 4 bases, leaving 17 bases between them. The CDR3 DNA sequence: TGCGCCAGCAGCCAAGGCGTGACTGTAAGGTCCGGAAACACCATATATTTT. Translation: CASSQGVTVRSGNTIYF.

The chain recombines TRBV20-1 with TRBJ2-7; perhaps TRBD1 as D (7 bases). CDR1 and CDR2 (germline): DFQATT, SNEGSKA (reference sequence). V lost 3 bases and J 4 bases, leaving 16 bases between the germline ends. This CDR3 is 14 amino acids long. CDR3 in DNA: TGCAGTGCTAGGTTGGGGCCAGGGGGGTACGAGCAGTACTTC. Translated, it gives CSARLGPGGYEQYF.

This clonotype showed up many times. CDR3 protein: CAWSTGGLTDTQYF. The CDR3, as DNA: TGTGCCTGGAGTACGGGGGGACTCACAGATACGCAGTATTTT. This chain joins TRBV30 and TRBJ2-3; 7 bases map to TRBD2. V lost 2 bases, J lost 2 bases, and 4 bases stayed unmatched. There are 14 residues in the CDR3. CDR1 and CDR2 (germline): GTSNPN, SVGIG (reference sequence).

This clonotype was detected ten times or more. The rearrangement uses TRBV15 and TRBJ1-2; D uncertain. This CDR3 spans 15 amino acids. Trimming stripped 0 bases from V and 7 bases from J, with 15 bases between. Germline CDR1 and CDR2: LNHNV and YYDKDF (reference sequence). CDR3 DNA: TGTGCCACCAGCAGAGATTTAAGACTTGGGGTTGGCTACACCTTC. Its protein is CATSRDLRLGVGYTF.

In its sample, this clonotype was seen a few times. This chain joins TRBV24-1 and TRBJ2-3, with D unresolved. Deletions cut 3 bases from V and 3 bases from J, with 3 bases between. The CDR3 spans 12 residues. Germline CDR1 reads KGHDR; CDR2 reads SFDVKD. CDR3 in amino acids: CATSDQTDTQYF. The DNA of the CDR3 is TGTGCCACCAGTGATCAAACAGATACGCAGTATTTT.

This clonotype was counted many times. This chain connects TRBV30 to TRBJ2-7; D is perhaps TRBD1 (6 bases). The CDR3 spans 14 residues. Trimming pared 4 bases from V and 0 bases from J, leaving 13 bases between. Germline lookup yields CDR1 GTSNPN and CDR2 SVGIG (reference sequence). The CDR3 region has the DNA TGTGCCTGGAAGCGTCAGGGGAGCTCCTACGAGCAGTACTTC. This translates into CAWKRQGSSYEQYF. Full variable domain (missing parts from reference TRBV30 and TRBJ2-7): SQTIHQWPATLVQPVGSPLSLECTVEGTSNPNLYWYRQAAGRGLQLLFYSVGIGQISSEVPQNLSASRPQDRQFILSSKKLLLSDSGFYLCAWKRQGSSYEQYFGPGTRLTVT.

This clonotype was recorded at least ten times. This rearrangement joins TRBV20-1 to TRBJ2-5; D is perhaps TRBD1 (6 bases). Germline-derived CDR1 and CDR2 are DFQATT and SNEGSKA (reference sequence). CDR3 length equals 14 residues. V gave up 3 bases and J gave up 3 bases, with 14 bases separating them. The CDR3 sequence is CSASAPRGKETQYF. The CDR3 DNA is TGCAGTGCTAGTGCCCCGAGGGGGAAAGAGACCCAGTACTTC.

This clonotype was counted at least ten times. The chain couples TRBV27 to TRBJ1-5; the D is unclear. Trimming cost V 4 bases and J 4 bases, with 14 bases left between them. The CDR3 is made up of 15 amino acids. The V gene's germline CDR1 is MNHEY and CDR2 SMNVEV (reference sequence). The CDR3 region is CASSSFTSGNQPQHF. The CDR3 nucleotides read TGTGCCAGCAGTTCCTTCACTAGCGGGAATCAGCCCCAGCATTTT.